This T cell receptor (beta chain) was found in a study of cytomegalovirus exposure and HLA in healthy donors. With respect to this clone: Its antigen is not known.

Study results and limitations: Within an earlier analysis, most TCR beta V segments proved productive either about 87% or about 30% of the time. A highly shared variant cluster was judged a likely technical artifact. The authors later found most CMV-associated TCR beta chains appeared HLA-restricted.

PCR employed 60 Vbeta and 13 Jbeta primers. Assay used: immunoSEQ multiplex PCR; TCRdb lists only in-frame clones, some missing. The data contain some 120,000 clones, roughly 79% of them singletons. Germline V gene data show CDR1 as MDHEN and CDR2 as SYDVKM. The CDR3 is 15 residues long. Trimming took 3 bases from V and 7 from J, leaving 18 bases between them. The sequenced sample consisted of PBMCs. The TCR sequence derives from a woman aged 18-29 years in good health and CMV-seronegative. The V and J genes are TRBV28 and TRBJ1-1; TRBD1 might be the D (5 bases). CDR3 DNA: TGTGCCAGCAGTTTGGTGGGTCGGGGGGTGAATGAAGCTTTCTTT. Protein: CASSLVGRGVNEAFF.